The clone carrying this T cell receptor beta chain was observed at least ten times. The antigen is unknown. This sample's time point: patch test 1, 2 weeks after DPC sensitization. The treatment denotes: therapeutic diphenylcyclopropenone sensitization with weekly scalp DPC. Extraction yielded total RNA from whole blood (unfractionated). The sample belongs to a study of human T cells and chemical hapten exposure. Broader study findings: Expanded TCRs clustered into significantly more large CDR3 similarity groups than controls, the analysis revealed.

This CDR3 contains 16 residues. The germline gives CDR1 LGHDT, CDR2 YNNKEL (reference sequence). Trimming cost V 4 bases and J 6 bases, with 18 bases left between them. TCRdb itself ran the RACE reads through MiXCR, one entry per CDR3 protein. The sample has about 360,000 distinct CDR3 sequences; 6% to 8.5% are singletons. V is TRBV3-1 and J is TRBJ2-2; weak D call: TRBD2 (6 bases). This sequence originates from a woman under 30 with alopecia areata. Some clones in this sample may be carry-over from other donors' samples. The input for sequencing was whole blood, taken in connection with sensitization to the hapten diphenylcyclopropenone (DPC). The CDR3 DNA is TGTGCCAGCAGCCGGAGACTAGTACAGTTTGCCGGGGAGCTGTTTTTT. This codes for CASSRRLVQFAGELFF.